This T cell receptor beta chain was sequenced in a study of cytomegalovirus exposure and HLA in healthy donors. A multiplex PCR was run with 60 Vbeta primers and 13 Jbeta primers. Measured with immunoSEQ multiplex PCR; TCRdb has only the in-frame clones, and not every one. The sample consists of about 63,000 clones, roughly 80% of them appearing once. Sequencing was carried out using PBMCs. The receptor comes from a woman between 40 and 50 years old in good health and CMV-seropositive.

DNA for the CDR3: TGTGCCAGCAGTGAACGGGTCAGTACTACGCAGTATTTT. This translates into CASSERVSTTQYF. This chain links TRBV2 with TRBJ2-3; no definite D call. Deletions cut 2 bases from V and 8 bases from J, with 11 bases between. The length of the CDR3 is 13 residues. Germline values: CDR1 SNHLY, CDR2 FYNNEI.